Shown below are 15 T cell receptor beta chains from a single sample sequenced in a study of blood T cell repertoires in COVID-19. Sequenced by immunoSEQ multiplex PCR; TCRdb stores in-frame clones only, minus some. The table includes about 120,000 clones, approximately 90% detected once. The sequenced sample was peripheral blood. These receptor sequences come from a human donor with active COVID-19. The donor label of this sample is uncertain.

CDR3 DNA sequence: TGCGCCAGCAGCCTAGAAACAGGGGCAACTAATGAAAAACTGTTTTTT. This gives the protein CASSLETGATNEKLFF. The chain combines TRBV4-3 with TRBJ1-4, with 7 positions matching TRBD1. Germline V gene sequence: CDR1 LGHNA, CDR2 YSLEER. CDR3 length: 16 amino acids. V shed 4 bases and J 0 bases; nucleotides not matched to a gene: 5.

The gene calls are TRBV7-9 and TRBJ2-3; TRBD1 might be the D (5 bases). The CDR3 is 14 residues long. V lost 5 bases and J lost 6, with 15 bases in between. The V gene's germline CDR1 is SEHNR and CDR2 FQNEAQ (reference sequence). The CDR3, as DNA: TGTGCCAGCAGCCGTTCTCGTGGGGCGGATACGCAGTATTTT. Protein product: CASSRSRGADTQYF.

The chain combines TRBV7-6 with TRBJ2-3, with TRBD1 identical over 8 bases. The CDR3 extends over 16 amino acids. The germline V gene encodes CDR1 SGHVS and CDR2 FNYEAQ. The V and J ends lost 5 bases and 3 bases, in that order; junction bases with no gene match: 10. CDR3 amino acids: CASSTRGRGRTDTQYF. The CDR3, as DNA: TGTGCCAGCAGCACAAGGGGCAGGGGGCGGACAGATACGCAGTATTTT.

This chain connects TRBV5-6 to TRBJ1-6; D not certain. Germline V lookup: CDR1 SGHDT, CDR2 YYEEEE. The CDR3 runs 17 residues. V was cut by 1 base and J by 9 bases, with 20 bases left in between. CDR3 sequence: CASSLIGGFTVRSPLHF. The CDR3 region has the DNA TGTGCCAGCAGCTTGATCGGAGGGTTTACGGTGCGTTCACCCCTCCACTTT.

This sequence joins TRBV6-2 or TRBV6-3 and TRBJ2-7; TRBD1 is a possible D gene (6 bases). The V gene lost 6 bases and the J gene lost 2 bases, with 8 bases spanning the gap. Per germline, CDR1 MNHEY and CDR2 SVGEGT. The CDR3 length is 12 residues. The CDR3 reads CASSDRPYEQYF. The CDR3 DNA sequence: TGTGCCAGCAGCGACAGGCCCTACGAGCAGTACTTC.

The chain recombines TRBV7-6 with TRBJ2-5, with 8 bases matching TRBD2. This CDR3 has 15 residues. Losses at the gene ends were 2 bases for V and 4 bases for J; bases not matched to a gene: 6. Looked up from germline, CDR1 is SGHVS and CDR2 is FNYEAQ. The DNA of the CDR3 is TGTGCCAGCAGCTTAATTAGCGGGGTTGGAGAGACCCAGTACTTC. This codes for CASSLISGVGETQYF.

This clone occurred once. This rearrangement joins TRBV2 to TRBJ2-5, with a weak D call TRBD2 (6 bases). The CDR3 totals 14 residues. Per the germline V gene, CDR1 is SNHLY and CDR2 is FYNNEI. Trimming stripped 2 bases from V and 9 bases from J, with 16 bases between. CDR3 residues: CASSERGSPTAQYF. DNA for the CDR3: TGTGCCAGCAGTGAACGGGGGAGCCCCACGGCCCAGTACTTC. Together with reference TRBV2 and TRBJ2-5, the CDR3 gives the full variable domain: EPEVTQTPSHQVTQMGQEVILRCVPISNHLYFYWYRQILGQKVEFLVSFYNNEISEKSEIFDDQFSVERPDGSNFTLKIRSTKLEDSAMYFCASSERGSPTAQYFGPGTRLLVL.

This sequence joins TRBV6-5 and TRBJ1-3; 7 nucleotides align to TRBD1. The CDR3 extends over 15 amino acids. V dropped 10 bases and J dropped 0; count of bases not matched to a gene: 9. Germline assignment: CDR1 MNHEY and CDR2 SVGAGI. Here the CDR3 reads CATQTGTASGNTIYF. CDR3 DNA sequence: TGTGCCACCCAAACCGGGACAGCCTCTGGAAACACCATATATTTT.

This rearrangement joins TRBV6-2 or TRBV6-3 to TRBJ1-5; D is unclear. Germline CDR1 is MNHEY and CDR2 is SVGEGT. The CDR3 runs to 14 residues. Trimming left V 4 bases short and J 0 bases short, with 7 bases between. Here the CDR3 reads CASSSQFSNQPQHF. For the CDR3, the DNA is TGTGCCAGCAGTTCGCAGTTTAGCAATCAGCCCCAGCATTTT.

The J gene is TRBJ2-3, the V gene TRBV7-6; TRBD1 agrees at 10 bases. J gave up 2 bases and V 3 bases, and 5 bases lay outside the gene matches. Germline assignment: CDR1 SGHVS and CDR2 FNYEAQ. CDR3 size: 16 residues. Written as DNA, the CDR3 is TGTGCCAGCAGCTTCGGGACAGGGGATCCCACAGATACGCAGTATTTT. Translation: CASSFGTGDPTDTQYF.

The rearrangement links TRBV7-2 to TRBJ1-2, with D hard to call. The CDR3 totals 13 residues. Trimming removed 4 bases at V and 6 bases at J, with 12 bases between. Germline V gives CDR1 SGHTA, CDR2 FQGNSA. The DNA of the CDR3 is TGTGCCAGCAGCTCCCGGACTGGAGATGGCTACACCTTC. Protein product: CASSSRTGDGYTF.

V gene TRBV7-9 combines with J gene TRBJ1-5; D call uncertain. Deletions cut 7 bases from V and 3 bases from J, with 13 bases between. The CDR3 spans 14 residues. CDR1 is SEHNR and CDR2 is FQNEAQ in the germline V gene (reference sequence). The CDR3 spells CASTWGGNNQPQHF. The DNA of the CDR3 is TGTGCCAGCACCTGGGGAGGGAACAATCAGCCCCAGCATTTT.

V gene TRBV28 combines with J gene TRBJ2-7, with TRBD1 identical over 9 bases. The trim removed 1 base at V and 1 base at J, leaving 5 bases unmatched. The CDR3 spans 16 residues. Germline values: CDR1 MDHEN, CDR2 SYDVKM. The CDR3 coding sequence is TGTGCCAGCAGTTTATTTGGGGACAGGGCATCCTACGAGCAGTACTTC. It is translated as CASSLFGDRASYEQYF.

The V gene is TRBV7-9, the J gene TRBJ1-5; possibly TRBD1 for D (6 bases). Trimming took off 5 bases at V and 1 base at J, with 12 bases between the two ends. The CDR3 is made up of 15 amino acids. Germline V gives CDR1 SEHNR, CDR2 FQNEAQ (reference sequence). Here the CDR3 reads CASSPLGASNQPQHF. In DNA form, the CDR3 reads TGTGCCAGCAGCCCTCTGGGGGCAAGCAATCAGCCCCAGCATTTT.

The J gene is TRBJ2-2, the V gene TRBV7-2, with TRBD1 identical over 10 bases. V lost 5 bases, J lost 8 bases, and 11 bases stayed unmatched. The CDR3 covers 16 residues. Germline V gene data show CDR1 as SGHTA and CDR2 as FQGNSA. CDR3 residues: CASSPWRQGANGELFF. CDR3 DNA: TGTGCCAGCAGCCCATGGAGACAGGGGGCAAATGGGGAGCTGTTTTTT.